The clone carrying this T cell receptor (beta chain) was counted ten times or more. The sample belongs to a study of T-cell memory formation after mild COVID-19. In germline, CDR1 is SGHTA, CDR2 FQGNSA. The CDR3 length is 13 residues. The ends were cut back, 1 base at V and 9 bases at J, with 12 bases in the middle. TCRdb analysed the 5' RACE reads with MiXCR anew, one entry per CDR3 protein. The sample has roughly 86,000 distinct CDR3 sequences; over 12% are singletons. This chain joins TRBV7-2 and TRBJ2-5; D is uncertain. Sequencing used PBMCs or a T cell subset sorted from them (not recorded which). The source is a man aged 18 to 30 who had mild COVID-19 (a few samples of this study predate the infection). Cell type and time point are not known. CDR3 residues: CASSLDPAEAQYF. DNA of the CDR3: TGTGCCAGCAGCTTAGATCCGGCTGAGGCCCAGTACTTC.